The rows below give T cell receptor beta chains drawn from one sample of a study of cytomegalovirus exposure and HLA in healthy donors. This table comes from immunoSEQ multiplex PCR, and its TCRdb copy is limited to in-frame clones, with some not included. This sample has some 90,000 clones, with around 90% found just once. Source material: PBMCs. The receptors shown here come from a woman aged 25 to 39 in good health and CMV-seronegative. CDR3s include the opening cysteine and the closing phenylalanine or tryptophan. The order of the fields is CDR3 protein, clone size, V gene, J gene. Rows may omit the clone size; those that give it use once, few, many or a size class.

CASRPSGDKETQYF	.	TRBV6-6	TRBJ2-5
CATGLAGTTDIQYF	few	TRBV19	TRBJ2-4
CASSSRRESRAAEAFF	.	TRBV6-5	TRBJ1-1
CAISERGTNTGELFF	.	TRBV10-3	TRBJ2-2
CASSLHFGTDYGYTF	.	TRBV2	TRBJ1-2
CASSKDRVGGYTF	.	TRBV9	TRBJ1-2
CASSRNSGQGAAQGQPQHF	.	TRBV19	TRBJ1-5
CASSPGLAGVTQYF	.	TRBV5-4	TRBJ2-3
CASSQKGRQGALDSNQPQHF	.	TRBV4-2	TRBJ1-5
CASSQGGTATQYF	.	TRBV4-2	TRBJ2-3
CASSFSQGITTGSSYEQYF	.	TRBV7-6	TRBJ2-7
CASSQGQRVETQYF	.	TRBV4-3	TRBJ2-5
CASSLTTGVLYEQYF	.	TRBV28	TRBJ2-7
CASSLAVGTGQETQYF	few	TRBV5-6	TRBJ2-5
CASSLRQANSGNTIYF	.	TRBV7-9	TRBJ1-3
CASSPSGRIEETQYF	.	TRBV11-1	TRBJ2-5
CASNLASGDTANTGELFF	.	TRBV7-8	TRBJ2-2
CASRRGREEETQYF	.	TRBV2	TRBJ2-5
CASRQTLIAKNIQYF	.	TRBV2	TRBJ2-4
CASRPQGGGGEQFF	.	TRBV28	TRBJ2-1
CASSFRGGYTF	few	TRBV11-2	TRBJ1-2
CASEGLSEQYF	.	TRBV28	TRBJ2-7
CASSLYRTSEAFF	.	TRBV7-3	TRBJ1-1
CASSSVSSYEQYF	.	TRBV11-2	TRBJ2-7
CASSEGPRTNQPQHF	.	TRBV6-1	TRBJ1-5
CASSSSGDSYNSPLHF	once	TRBV19	TRBJ1-6
CASSLPGQGYGYTF	.	TRBV5-1	TRBJ1-2
CASSLGGGRSYTF	.	TRBV28	TRBJ1-2
CASRFYLQGRYEQYF	.	TRBV4-1	TRBJ2-7
CASSLINSDTEAFF	few	TRBV11-2	TRBJ1-1
CASSPYSGTGGGEQYF	.	TRBV18	TRBJ2-7
CASSLFADRGLKGYTF	.	TRBV27	TRBJ1-2
CASRGTSGLKDTQYF	once	TRBV27	TRBJ2-3
CASSLLAGGVNEQFF	.	TRBV13	TRBJ2-1
CASSYSGEDQPQHF	.	TRBV6-5	TRBJ1-5
CASSETGIYEQYF	.	TRBV25-1	TRBJ2-7
CSAAARTGDEQYF	.	TRBV29-1	TRBJ2-7
CSVERGSLEEAFF	once	TRBV29-1	TRBJ1-1
CASSAPGTGQETQYF	.	TRBV28	TRBJ2-5
CASSIGQEKEKLFF	.	TRBV19	TRBJ1-4
CASTSLRDRGLNYGYTF	.	TRBV19	TRBJ1-2
CASRWDNVLNSPLHF	few	TRBV27	TRBJ1-6
CASSLRGLAGRNEQFF	.	TRBV7-2	TRBJ2-1
CASSAYSTRYYEQYF	.	TRBV9	TRBJ2-7
CASSQELAGKAGELFF	once	TRBV4-2	TRBJ2-2
CASSRALSSYNEQFF	.	TRBV4-3	TRBJ2-1
CATNRGWGTGELFF	.	TRBV6-1	TRBJ2-2
CSVEDRRGPNEKLFF	.	TRBV29-1	TRBJ1-4
CASSESVLLGDEQFF	.	TRBV10-2	TRBJ2-1
CASSVREGTEAFF	.	TRBV7-9	TRBJ1-1
CASSSDRGNGYTF	.	TRBV7-6	TRBJ1-2